The entry that follows covers one TCR beta chain sequence. Its antigen specificity is not known. Base quality data are lacking; no much larger clone is found one base away. These data come from a study of neoadjuvant anti-PD-1 for oral cavity cancer listed by TCRdb under 2021. Some background on the complete study: Patients mostly received three to four biweekly doses of nivolumab at 3 mg/kg before curative-intent surgical resection. A fourth nivolumab dose was given around day 43 to patients without progression, and definitive surgical resection was performed in those patients on days 50-56. Under RECIST 1.1, patients with complete response, partial response or stable disease were classed as responders, and patients with progression were classed as non-responders. A roughly 33% response rate was observed in the parent correlative cohort, in which around eleven patients were included.

Sample time point, as interpreted from the label and publication: after neoadjuvant nivolumab, at surgical resection. The patients had newly diagnosed stage II-IVA oral cavity squamous cell carcinoma and had not received any prior systemic or radiation treatment. The cohort was composed of patients with HPV-negative, locally advanced oral cavity squamous cell carcinoma. No culture maintenance or expansion was done, as the peripheral blood mononuclear cells went straight to analysis. The samples were drawn from a longitudinal correlative study tied to a single-arm phase II trial testing neoadjuvant nivolumab in oral cavity squamous cell carcinoma. Subject-matched pre- and post-treatment PBMCs and tumors from three responders and three non-responders underwent genomic DNA-based TCRbeta sequencing. Peripheral blood mononuclear cells were collected before nivolumab treatment and were collected again after treatment, at the time of surgery. The Maxwell RSC DNA from Cells kit was used to extract genomic DNA from PBMCs.

For deep sequencing of PBMC libraries, mostly about 450 ng of input genomic DNA was used, and six replicates were run per sample. The immunoSEQ hsTCRbeta kit was used to prepare TCRbeta libraries according to the manufacturer's instructions. The finished libraries were brought together in one pool at approximately 3 nM, which was then read using an Illumina NovaSeq 6000 S4 flow cell. Per the source publication's procedure: The immunoSEQ Analyzer handled quality control and preprocessing of the raw data. The analysis was limited to productive rearrangements, and each clonotype was defined by a unique CDR3 amino acid sequence. Using the R package tcR, the researchers computed the Gini-Simpson index as their estimate of repertoire clonality. Student's t test was used to compare Gini indices, while Pearson correlation assessed associations with tumor size change. What TCRdb holds here is the immuneACCESS table cut down to in-frame rearrangements. Part of the clones is not present; checked against another copy, under half of the missing clones reflect an unresolved V gene, and the others are unexplained. V and J calls and clone size come straight from that table; D and trimming were deduced from the DNA. The sample records more than 12,000 clones, nearly 70% of which are singletons. The top ten hold roughly 3.1% of the sample.

Beyond this particular receptor, the publication reports: Higher pretreatment blood Treg/Th17 ratios correlated with higher pretreatment blood TCRbeta clonality and lower post-treatment tumor TCRbeta clonality. Within PBMCs, T cell clonality (Gini index) was significantly higher in non-responders than responders after neoadjuvant nivolumab. TCR analyses included only three patients per response group, and the authors called for larger cohorts for validation.

This sequence was found in a person between 40 and 79 years old with oral cavity squamous cell carcinoma. Sample: PBMCs, taken after nivolumab (anti-PD-1) treatment.

The sequenced DNA is TGCAGCGTAAGACAGGGGGCAGAGACCCAGTACTTC. Its protein product is CSVRQGAETQYF. The chain is made from TRBV29-1 and TRBJ2-5, and 10 junction bases match TRBD1. CDR1 and CDR2 (SQVTM, ANQGSEA) derive from the germline V gene. Ends trimmed: V by 6 bases, J by 4 bases; bases unmatched to a gene: 2. The CDR3 goes from the cysteine to the phenylalanine over 12 residues. The retained sequence is limited to the CDR3, 36 bases, with the frame set at the first base.